This TCR beta chain was identified in a study of blood T cells in healthy people across ages. Unmatched junction bases numbered 5, after V lost 6 bases and J lost 0 bases. This CDR3 has 15 residues. Looked up from germline, CDR1 is MNHNS and CDR2 is SASEGT. Comment on this clonotype: The antigen is not known.

The authors ran a second PCR of 7 to 11 cycles using a sample-barcoded 5' primer and a J-beta primer mix. Every molecule of cDNA carried a tag from a template-switch adaptor with 12 random nucleotides. TCRdb re-analysed the 5' RACE reads in MiXCR, keeping a single row per CDR3 protein. Here the sample spans 700,000 or so distinct CDR3 sequences, less than 45% being singletons. Study outcomes and limitations: When set beside aged donors, long-lived donors presented more naive CD4+ cells and higher diversity.

The TCR originated in an older man in good health. The chain recombines TRBV6-1 with TRBJ2-3; 8 nucleotides match TRBD1. The material sequenced was blood. The DNA for the CDR3 is TGTGCCAGCAGCAACGACAGGGGCAGCACAGATACGCAGTATTTT. This gives the protein CASSNDRGSTDTQYF.